This section outlines one TCR beta chain sequence together with its context. Antigen unknown. This entry is derived from a study of CD8 T cells in Susac syndrome. Overall study results and limits: Within Susac syndrome CD4+ T cell repertoires, clonal expansion was not evident.

It was with random hexamers that roughly 0.5 to 1 ug RNA was reverse transcribed. Across 54 Vbeta and 13 Jbeta, immunoSEQ multiplex PCR amplified TCR beta CDR3. MiXCR, run by TCRdb on the immunoSEQ multiplex PCR reads, gives a single entry per CDR3 protein. The sample consists of approximately 180,000 distinct CDR3 sequences, 91% of them appearing once. Negative isolation was applied to CD8+ and CD4+ T cells, and FACS enrichment was applied to TEMRA cells. Sequenced input: CD4+ T cells from PBMCs. This TCR came from a human donor with Susac syndrome.

CDR3 residues: CASSRRTGAYGYTF. DNA for the CDR3: TGTGCCAGCAGTCGACGGACAGGGGCCTATGGCTACACCTTC. This chain joins TRBV6-5 and TRBJ1-2, with TRBD1 matching 9 bases. The V gene's germline CDR1 is MNHEY and CDR2 SVGAGI. J was trimmed by 4 bases and V by 5 bases; bases with no gene match: 5. The CDR3 covers 14 residues.